This T cell receptor beta chain derives from a study of tumor and adjacent non-tumor tissue in lung cancer. Germline lookup yields CDR1 MDHEN and CDR2 SYDVKM. V lost 7 bases and J lost 0, with 15 bases in between. CDR3 length equals 15 residues. No cell sorting was done before RNA was extracted from the tissue. Donors were chemotherapy-naive, newly diagnosed lung cancer surgical patients in China, August–late 2014. The study's findings and limits: Significantly higher TCR diversity was found in tumor than normal lung.

At least ten counts were recorded for this clonotype. The antigen remains unidentified. TCRbeta libraries were built with three rounds of nested PCR, modified from ARM-PCR. A single record per CDR3 protein comes from TCRdb applying MiXCR to the multiplex PCR reads. The sample has fewer than 85,000 distinct CDR3 sequences, over 75% seen once. The origin of this receptor is a woman aged 45-59 years with non-small cell lung cancer. Sequenced input: lung tumor tissue. This chain connects TRBV28 to TRBJ2-5; a possible D gene is TRBD2 (7 bases). The CDR3 here is CASNQGGGHQETQYF. CDR3 bases: TGTGCCAGCAACCAGGGAGGGGGGCACCAAGAGACCCAGTACTTC.